Given below is one T cell receptor beta chain in context. Antigen specificity is unknown. This record comes from a study of T cells after yellow fever vaccination. Study-wide results and caveats: Clonotypes found in both CD4 and CD8 compartments made up a small share.

The CDR3 is 14 amino acids. Trimming removed 4 bases from V and 9 bases from J; junction bases left unmatched: 6. CDR1 and CDR2 (germline): LGHNA, YSLEER. As TCR cDNA was made by 5'RACE template switching, a universal primer site and UMIs were added. MiXCR was run by TCRdb on the 5' RACE reads, yielding one entry per CDR3 protein. The data hold approximately 93,000 distinct CDR3 sequences, with about 6% observed a single time. This chain joins TRBV4-3 and TRBJ1-5, with TRBD1 matching 10 bases. The sequencing used CD8+ T cells sorted from PBMCs, collected 10 days after the yellow fever booster vaccination. This sequence originates from a man in his late teens or twenties who received the YFV17D yellow fever vaccine. CDR3 nucleotides: TGCGCCAGCAGCCCGGACAGGGGGGTACGGCCCCAGCATTTT. Residues: CASSPDRGVRPQHF.